Included here is one T cell receptor beta chain sequence, with context. Its specific antigen is unknown. No much larger clone is present one base from it, and per-base qualities are unavailable. Donors formed part of the validation cohort, which comprised about 130 subjects and was distinct from the first cohort of 670 or so subjects. Including cysteine and phenylalanine, the CDR3 has 15 amino acids. The entry retains the CDR3 DNA only, 45 bases that are in frame from base 1. Via the germline V gene, CDR1 is SGHRS and CDR2 YFSETQ. V is reduced by 0 bases and J by 0 bases, leaving a spacing of 7 bases between them. This entry comes from a study of cytomegalovirus exposure and HLA in healthy donors (dated by TCRdb to between 2016 and 2019). Background for the entire study: A later analysis indicated that the 120 validation repertoires were generated on the platform also employed for the roughly 650 repertoires of the first cohort. The study aimed to test whether cataloging public T cell receptors could reveal signatures of past pathogen exposure. In addition to the first cohort of 666 subjects, a separate validation cohort of 120 different subjects was used. To predict cytomegalovirus infection status, the study combined high-throughput TCR immunosequencing, statistical association of individual TCRs with disease status, and machine learning. Study-level results and caveats: Across donors, most TCR sequences were observed very rarely, whereas some public TCRs were present in many individuals. Subsequent analysis determined that TCRs grouped into clusters in the first cohort also showed a tendency toward co-occurrence across the 120 or so validation repertoires, and 94% of cluster scores exceeded 0. In vitro tests confirmed that a few of the cytomegalovirus-associated TCR beta chains recognize cytomegalovirus antigens. In the study, about 150 TCR beta chains were listed as associated with cytomegalovirus. The authors suggested that the approach could potentially be extended to other disease states and immunological phenotypes. The validation cohort had no HLA typing available for a later analysis, so co-occurrence within that cohort was assessed over all 120 or so repertoires. In both the original and validation cohorts, the classifier was reported to diagnose cytomegalovirus status with high specificity and sensitivity.

Library method: the immunoSEQ multiplex PCR assay. Processing in the source paper ran as follows. A statistical classification framework was built to diagnose cytomegalovirus status from the catalog of TCR beta chain sequences. TCRdb stores this immuneACCESS table with in-frame sequences only. Part of the clones is absent; in the studies checked, under half of the shortfall reflects unresolved V genes, and no reason is known for the rest. V, J and clone size are those of that table, while D and trimming were read from the DNA. The sample table records under 300,000 clones; approximately 86% of these occur just once. In total, the top ten clones hold approximately 1% of the sample.

Rearrangement joined TRBV5-1 to TRBJ1-3; the D gene remains uncertain. The sequence was collected from a woman aged 18-29 years in good health and CMV-seronegative. The sequenced sample consisted of PBMCs. The DNA reads as follows: TGCGCCAGCAGCTTGGTGGGCAGCTCTGGAAACACCATATATTTT. It translates to CASSLVGSSGNTIYF.